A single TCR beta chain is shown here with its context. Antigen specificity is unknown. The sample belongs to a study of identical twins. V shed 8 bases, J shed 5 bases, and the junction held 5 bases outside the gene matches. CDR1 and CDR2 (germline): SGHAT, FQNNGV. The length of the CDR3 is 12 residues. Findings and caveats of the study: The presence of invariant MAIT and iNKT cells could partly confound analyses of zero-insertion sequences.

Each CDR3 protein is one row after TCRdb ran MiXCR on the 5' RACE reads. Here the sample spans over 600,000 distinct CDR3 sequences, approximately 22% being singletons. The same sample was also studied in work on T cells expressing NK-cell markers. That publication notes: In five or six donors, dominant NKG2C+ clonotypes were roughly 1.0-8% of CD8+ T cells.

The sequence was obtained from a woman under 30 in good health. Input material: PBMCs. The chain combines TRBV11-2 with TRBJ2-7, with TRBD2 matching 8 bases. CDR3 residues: CASGTRRNEQYF. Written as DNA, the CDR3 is TGTGCCAGCGGGACTAGAAGGAACGAGCAGTACTTC.